This entry is about one TCR beta chain. This sample is drawn from a study of shared clonotypes between healthy human individuals. CD45RO-negative cells were positively selected for CCR7, leaving out terminally differentiated effector memory CD45RA+ cells. Assay: immunoSEQ multiplex PCR; the TCRdb copy retains only in-frame clones and omits some. The sample contains about 2 million clones, just under 95% of which appear only once. CDR3 size: 16 residues. Germline V gene data show CDR1 as MNHEY and CDR2 as SMNVEV (reference sequence). The V gene lost 5 bases and the J gene lost 0 bases, with 15 bases spanning the gap.

The sequenced sample was naive CD8+ T cells sorted from blood. The source of this sequence is a man younger than 35 in good health. This chain links TRBV27 with TRBJ2-3, with D uncertain. This chain's CDR3 is CASSPLMETSTDTQYF. The CDR3 nucleotides read TGTGCCAGCAGTCCCCTTATGGAAACTAGCACAGATACGCAGTATTTT.